This TCR beta chain comes out of a study of regulatory T cells in long-lasting Graves disease. CDR1 is GTSNPN, CDR2 SVGIG, per germline (reference sequence). The CDR3 contains 14 residues. Time point reported: newly diagnosed GD, antithyroid drugs for less than 3 months. The TCR library used RNA extracted from PBMCs. An endocrinology unit in Xi'an, China, supplied the patients. The authors built TCR beta libraries using iRepertoire HTBI primers and Arm-PCR of CDR3 regions. TCRdb called the multiplex PCR reads again in MiXCR, with one record for every CDR3 protein. Of 350,000 to 500,000 distinct CDR3 sequences listed, less than 20% were seen once; the top ten hold about 23%. Turning to this clonotype: The junction departs from the called germline gene at one end, perhaps through a read error.

The sample was also reused in another study, on T cells in Graves' hyperthyroidism and ophthalmopathy. That source reports: Most thyroid clonotypes expanded above 0.001 appeared in blood too.

The clonotype originates from a woman aged 18-29 years with Graves disease. The starting material was peripheral blood mononuclear cells (PBMCs), obtained at new diagnosis, from a patient treated with antithyroid drugs. The rearrangement joins TRBV30 to TRBJ1-5; TRBD1 is a possible D gene (6 bases). CDR3 DNA: TGTCCCTGGAGCGGGAAGCAGGGGTATCAGCCCCAGCATTTT. Protein: CPWSGKQGYQPQHF.